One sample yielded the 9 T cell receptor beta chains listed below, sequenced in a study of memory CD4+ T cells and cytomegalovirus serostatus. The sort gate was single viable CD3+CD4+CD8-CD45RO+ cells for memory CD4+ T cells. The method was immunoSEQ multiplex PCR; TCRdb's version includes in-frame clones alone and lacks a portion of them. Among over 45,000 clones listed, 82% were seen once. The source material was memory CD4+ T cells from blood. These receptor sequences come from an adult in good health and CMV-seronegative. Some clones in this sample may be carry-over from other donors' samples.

DNA of the CDR3: TGCAGTGCCGCGGGGGGGAACGAGCAGTACTTC. Translating it yields CSAAGGNEQYF. The rearrangement uses TRBV20-1 and TRBJ2-7; 9 positions agree with TRBD2. Germline V gives CDR1 DFQATT, CDR2 SNEGSKA (reference sequence). V lost 6 bases, J lost 5 bases, and 2 bases stayed unmatched. CDR3 length: 11 amino acids.

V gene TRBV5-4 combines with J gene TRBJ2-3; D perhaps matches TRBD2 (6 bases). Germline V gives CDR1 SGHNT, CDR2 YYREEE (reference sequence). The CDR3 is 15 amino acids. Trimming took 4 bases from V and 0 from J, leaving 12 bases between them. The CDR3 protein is CASSPGTHSTDTQYF. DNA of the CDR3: TGTGCCAGCAGCCCAGGGACTCATAGCACAGATACGCAGTATTTT.

CDR3 sequence: CASGGGGIDYEQYF. The DNA for the CDR3 is TGTGCCAGCGGGGGGGGCGGAATTGACTACGAGCAGTACTTC. The chain uses TRBV28 and TRBJ2-7, with D perhaps TRBD2 (7 bases). Between the trimmed V and J ends, which lost 8 bases and 3 bases, there was a span of 17 bases. This CDR3 region has 14 residues. Germline CDR1 reads MDHEN; CDR2 reads SYDVKM.

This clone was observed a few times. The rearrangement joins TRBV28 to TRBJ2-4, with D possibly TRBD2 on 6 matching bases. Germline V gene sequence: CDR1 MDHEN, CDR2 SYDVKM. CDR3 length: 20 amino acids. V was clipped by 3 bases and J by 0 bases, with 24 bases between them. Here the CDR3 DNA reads TGTGCCAGCAGTTTTTATTACGGGACGGGCGGCGGGGAAGCCAAAAACATTCAGTACTTC. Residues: CASSFYYGTGGGEAKNIQYF.

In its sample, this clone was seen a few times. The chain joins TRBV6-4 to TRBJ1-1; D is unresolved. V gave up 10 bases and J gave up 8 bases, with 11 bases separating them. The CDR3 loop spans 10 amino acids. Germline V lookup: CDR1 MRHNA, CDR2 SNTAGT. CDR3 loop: CAIPNPEAFF. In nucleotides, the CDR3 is TGTGCCATCCCAAACCCGGAAGCTTTCTTT.

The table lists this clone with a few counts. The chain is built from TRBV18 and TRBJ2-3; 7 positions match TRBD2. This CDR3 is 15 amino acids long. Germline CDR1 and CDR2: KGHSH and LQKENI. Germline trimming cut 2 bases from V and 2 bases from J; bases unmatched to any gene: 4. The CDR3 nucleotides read TGTGCCAGCTCACCAAGCGGGGCCCCCACAGATACGCAGTATTTT. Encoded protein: CASSPSGAPTDTQYF.

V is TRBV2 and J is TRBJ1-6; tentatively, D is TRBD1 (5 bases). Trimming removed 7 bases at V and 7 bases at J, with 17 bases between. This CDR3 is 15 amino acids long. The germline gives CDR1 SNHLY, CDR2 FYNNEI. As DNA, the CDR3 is TGTGCCAGCAATGCGCGGGGGGTAGGGAATTCACCCCTCCACTTT. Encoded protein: CASNARGVGNSPLHF. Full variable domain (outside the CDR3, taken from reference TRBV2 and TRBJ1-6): EPEVTQTPSHQVTQMGQEVILRCVPISNHLYFYWYRQILGQKVEFLVSFYNNEISEKSEIFDDQFSVERPDGSNFTLKIRSTKLEDSAMYFCASNARGVGNSPLHFGNGTRLTVT.

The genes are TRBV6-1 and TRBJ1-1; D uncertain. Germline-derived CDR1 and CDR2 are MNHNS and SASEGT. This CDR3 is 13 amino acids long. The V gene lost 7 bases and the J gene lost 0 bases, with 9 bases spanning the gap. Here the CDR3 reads CASKTAVNTEAFF. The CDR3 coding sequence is TGTGCCAGCAAAACGGCGGTGAACACTGAAGCTTTCTTT.

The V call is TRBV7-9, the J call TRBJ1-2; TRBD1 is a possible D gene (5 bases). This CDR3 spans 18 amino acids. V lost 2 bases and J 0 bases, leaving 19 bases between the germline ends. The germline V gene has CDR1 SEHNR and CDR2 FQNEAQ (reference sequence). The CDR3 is CASSLPDRPTRTNYGYTF. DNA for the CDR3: TGTGCCAGCAGCTTACCCGACAGACCGACGAGGACTAACTATGGCTACACCTTC.